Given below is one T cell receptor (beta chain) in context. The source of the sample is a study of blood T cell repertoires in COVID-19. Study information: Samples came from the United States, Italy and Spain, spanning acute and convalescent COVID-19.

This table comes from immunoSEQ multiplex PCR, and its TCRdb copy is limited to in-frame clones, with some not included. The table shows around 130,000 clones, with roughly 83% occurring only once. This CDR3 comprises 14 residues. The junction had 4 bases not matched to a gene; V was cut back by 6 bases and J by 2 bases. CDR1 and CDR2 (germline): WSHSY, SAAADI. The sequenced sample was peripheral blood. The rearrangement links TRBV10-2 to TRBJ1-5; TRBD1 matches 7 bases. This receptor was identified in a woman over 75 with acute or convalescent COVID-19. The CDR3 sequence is CASSADRGNQPQHF. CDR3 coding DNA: TGCGCCAGCAGCGCCGACAGGGGCAATCAGCCCCAGCATTTT.